This T cell receptor (beta chain) was recovered during a study of blood T cells in healthy people across ages. Study-wide context: Template switching captured about one barcoded beta molecule per two T cells.

A second roughly 6 to 11 cycle PCR used barcoded and J-beta primers. TCRdb passed the 5' RACE reads through MiXCR, listing each CDR3 protein once. The sample includes 1.5 million to 2 million distinct CDR3 sequences, 25% to 30% of them seen just once. J lost 10 bases, V lost 4 bases, and 4 bases had no gene match. The length of the CDR3 is 12 residues. Germline CDR1 and CDR2: SEHNR and FQNEAQ (reference sequence). Details on this clonotype: Its target is unknown.

Overall study results and limits: Naive and antigen-experienced cells could not be conclusively compared, given unsorted PBMCs.

The sequence came from a woman younger than 45 in good health. Sample: blood. This rearrangement joins TRBV7-9 to TRBJ1-1; TRBD1 aligns across 9 bases. This chain's CDR3 is CASSWGQGGAFF. In DNA, the CDR3 is TGTGCCAGCAGCTGGGGACAGGGAGGAGCTTTCTTT.